The clone carrying this T cell receptor (beta chain) was recorded a few times. The antigen is unknown. The data belong to a study of beta chain features in type 1 diabetes. Each sorted fraction was over 95% pure. Study-wide results and caveats: A cDNA-based sequencing approach could over-represent cells with high TCR expression. For Type 1 diabetes patients, all four CD4+ subsets carried TCRB CDR3s that were moderately but significantly shorter. Still unanswered here is whether HLA type influences TCRB rearrangement.

The CDR3 covers 15 residues. Trimming at V came to 6 bases and at J to 0 bases, leaving 7 bases not matched to a gene. The germline gives CDR1 MDHEN, CDR2 SYDVKM. Expressed TCRB transcripts were sequenced after all isolated RNA was converted to cDNA. Method: immunoSEQ multiplex PCR; TCRdb's copy keeps in-frame clones and lacks some. The data hold some 350,000 clones, with roughly 12% observed a single time. Source material: naive CD4+ T cells from blood. The genes are TRBV28 and TRBJ1-1; TRBD1 aligns across 7 bases. The origin of this receptor is a woman aged 18 to 35 with type 1 diabetes. The CDR3 reads CASRGSTGLNTEAFF. The CDR3 DNA reads as TGTGCCAGCAGGGGATCGACAGGGTTGAACACTGAAGCTTTCTTT.